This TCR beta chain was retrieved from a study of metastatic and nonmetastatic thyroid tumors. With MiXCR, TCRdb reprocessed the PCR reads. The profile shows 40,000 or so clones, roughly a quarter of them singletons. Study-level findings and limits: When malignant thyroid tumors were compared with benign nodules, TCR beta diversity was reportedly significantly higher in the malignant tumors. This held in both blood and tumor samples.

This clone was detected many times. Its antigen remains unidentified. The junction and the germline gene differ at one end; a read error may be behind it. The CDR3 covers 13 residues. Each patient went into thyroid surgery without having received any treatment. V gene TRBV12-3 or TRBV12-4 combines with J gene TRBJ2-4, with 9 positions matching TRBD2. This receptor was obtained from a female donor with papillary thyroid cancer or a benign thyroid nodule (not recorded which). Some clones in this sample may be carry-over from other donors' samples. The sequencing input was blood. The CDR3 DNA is TGTGCCAGCAGTTTAGCGCGTGCGGGGGGGCTCACCTTC. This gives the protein CASSLARAGGLTF.